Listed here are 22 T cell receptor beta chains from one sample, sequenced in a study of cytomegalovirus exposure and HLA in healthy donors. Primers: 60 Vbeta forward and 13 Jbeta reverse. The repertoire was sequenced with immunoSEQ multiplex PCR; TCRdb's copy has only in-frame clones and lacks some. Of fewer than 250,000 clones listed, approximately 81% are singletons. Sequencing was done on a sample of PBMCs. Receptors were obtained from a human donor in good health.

The CDR3 reads CASSLVAGGFQSSYEQYF. As DNA, the CDR3 is TGTGCCAGCAGCTTAGTGGCAGGGGGGTTTCAATCTTCCTACGAGCAGTACTTC. The chain joins TRBV7-2 to TRBJ2-7; D perhaps matches TRBD1 (7 bases). Deletions cut 1 base from V and 1 base from J, with 20 bases between. The CDR3 has 18 amino acids. Per germline, CDR1 SGHTA and CDR2 FQGNSA.

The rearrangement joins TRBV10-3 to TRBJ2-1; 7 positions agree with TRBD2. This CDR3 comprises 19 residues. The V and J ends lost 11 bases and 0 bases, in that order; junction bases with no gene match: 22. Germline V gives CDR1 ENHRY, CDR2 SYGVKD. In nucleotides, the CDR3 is TGTGCCGTGCGTAACGGACTAGGTGGCCAACCGAGCTCCTACAATGAGCAGTTCTTC. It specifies CAVRNGLGGQPSSYNEQFF.

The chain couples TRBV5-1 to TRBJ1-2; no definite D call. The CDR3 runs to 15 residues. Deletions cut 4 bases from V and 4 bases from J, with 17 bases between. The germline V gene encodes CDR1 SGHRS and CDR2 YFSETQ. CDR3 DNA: TGCGCCAGCAGCGGAAAGTTCGGGGAACTCTATGGCTACACCTTC. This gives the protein CASSGKFGELYGYTF.

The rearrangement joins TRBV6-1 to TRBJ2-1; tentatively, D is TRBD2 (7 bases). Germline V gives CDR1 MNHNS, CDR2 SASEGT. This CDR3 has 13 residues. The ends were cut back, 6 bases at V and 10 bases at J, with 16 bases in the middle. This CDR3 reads CASREGGAGEQFF. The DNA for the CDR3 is TGTGCCAGCAGGGAGGGGGGGGCGGGGGAGCAGTTCTTC.

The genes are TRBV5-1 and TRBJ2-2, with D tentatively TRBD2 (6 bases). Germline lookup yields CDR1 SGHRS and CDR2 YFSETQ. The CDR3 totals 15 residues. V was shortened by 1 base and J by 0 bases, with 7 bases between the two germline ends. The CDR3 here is CASSLSSANTGELFF. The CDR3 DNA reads TGCGCCAGCAGCTTGTCTAGCGCGAACACCGGGGAGCTGTTTTTT. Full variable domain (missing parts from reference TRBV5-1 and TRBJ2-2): KAGVTQTPRYLIKTRGQQVTLSCSPISGHRSVSWYQQTPGQGLQFLFEYFSETQRNKGNFPGRFSGRQFSNSRSEMNVSTLELGDSALYLCASSLSSANTGELFFGEGSRLTVL.

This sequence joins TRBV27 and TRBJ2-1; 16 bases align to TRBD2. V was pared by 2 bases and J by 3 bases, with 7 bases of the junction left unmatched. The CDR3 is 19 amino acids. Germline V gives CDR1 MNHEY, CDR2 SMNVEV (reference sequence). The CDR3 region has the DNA TGTGCCAGCAGTTTACTCAGGGGACTAGCGGGAGGGATCTACAATGAGCAGTTCTTC. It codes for CASSLLRGLAGGIYNEQFF.

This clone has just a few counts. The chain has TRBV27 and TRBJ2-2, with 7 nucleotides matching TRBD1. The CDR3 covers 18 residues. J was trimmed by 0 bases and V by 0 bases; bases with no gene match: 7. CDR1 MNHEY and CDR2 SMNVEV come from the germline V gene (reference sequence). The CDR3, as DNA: TGTGCCAGCAGTTTATCGCCGATCGGGACAGCGAACACCGGGGAGCTGTTTTTT. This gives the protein CASSLSPIGTANTGELFF.

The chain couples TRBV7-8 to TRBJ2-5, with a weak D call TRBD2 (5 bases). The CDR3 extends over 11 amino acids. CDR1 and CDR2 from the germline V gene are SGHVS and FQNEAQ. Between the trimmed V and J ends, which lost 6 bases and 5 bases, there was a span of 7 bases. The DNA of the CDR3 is TGTGCCAGCAGGGGAGTGGAGACCCAGTACTTC. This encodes CASRGVETQYF.

CDR3 sequence: CASSRSGNGGETQYF. The CDR3 coding sequence is TGCGCCAGCAGTAGGAGCGGGAACGGGGGAGAGACCCAGTACTTC. V usage is TRBV5-1 and J usage is TRBJ2-5, with 7 bases matching TRBD2. The CDR3 sequence is 15 residues long. Germline-derived CDR1 and CDR2 are SGHRS and YFSETQ. V was clipped by 5 bases and J by 4 bases; unmatched bases: 11.

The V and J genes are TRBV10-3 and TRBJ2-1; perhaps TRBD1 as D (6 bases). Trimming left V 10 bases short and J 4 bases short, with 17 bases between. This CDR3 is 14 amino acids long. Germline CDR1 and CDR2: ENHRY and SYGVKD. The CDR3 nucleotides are TGTGCCACCCGGGACAAAGGGGCTTACAATGAGCAGTTCTTC. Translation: CATRDKGAYNEQFF.

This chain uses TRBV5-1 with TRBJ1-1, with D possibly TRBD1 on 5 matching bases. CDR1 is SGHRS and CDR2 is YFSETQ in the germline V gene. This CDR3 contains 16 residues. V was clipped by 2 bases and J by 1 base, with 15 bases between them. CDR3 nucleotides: TGCGCCAGCAGCTTCCCGTCTGGGGGGTCGAACACTGAAGCTTTCTTT. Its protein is CASSFPSGGSNTEAFF.

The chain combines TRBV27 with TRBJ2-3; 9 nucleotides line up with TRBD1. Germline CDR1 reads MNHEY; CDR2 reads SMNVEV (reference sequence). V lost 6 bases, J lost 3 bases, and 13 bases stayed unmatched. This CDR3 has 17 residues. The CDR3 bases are TGTGCCAGCAGACTATCAGGGACAGGGAGGGGTACAGATACGCAGTATTTT. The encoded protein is CASRLSGTGRGTDTQYF.

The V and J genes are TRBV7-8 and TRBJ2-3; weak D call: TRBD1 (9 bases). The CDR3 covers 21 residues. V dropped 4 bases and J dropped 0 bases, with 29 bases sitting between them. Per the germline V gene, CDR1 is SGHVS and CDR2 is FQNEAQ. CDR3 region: CASSSGTTGGTGTRSTDTQYF. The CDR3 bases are TGTGCCAGCAGCTCGGGTACGACAGGGGGGACTGGGACTAGAAGCACAGATACGCAGTATTTT.

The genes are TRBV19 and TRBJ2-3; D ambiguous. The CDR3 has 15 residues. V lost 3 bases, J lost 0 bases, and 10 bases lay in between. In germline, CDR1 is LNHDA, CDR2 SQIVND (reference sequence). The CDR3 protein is CASSIGAASTDTQYF. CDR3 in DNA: TGTGCCAGTAGTATCGGAGCCGCGAGCACAGATACGCAGTATTTT.

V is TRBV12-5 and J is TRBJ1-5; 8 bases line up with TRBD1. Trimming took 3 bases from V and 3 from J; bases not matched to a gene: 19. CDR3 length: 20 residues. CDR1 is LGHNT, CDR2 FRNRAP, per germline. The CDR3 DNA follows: TGTGCTAGTGGTTTCACAGGGGGACACAACTACCGGGGGGCCAATCAGCCCCAGCATTTT. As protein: CASGFTGGHNYRGANQPQHF.

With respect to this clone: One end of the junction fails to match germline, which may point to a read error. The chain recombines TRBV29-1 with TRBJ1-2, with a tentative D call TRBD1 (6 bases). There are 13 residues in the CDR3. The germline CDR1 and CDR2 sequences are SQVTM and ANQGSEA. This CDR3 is CSVGRDTGYGYPF. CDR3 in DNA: TGCAGCGTTGGCAGGGACACGGGCTATGGCTACCCCTTC.

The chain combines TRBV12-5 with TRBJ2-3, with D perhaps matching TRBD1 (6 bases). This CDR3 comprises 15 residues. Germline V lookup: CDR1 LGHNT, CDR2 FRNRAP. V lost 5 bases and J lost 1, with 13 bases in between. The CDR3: CASGLQGRGTDTQYF. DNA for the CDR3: TGTGCTAGTGGTCTACAGGGTCGAGGCACAGATACGCAGTATTTT. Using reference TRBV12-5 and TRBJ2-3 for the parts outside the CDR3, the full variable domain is DARVTQTPRHKVTEMGQEVTMRCQPILGHNTVFWYRQTMMQGLELLAYFRNRAPLDDSGMPKDRFSAEMPDATLATLKIQPSEPRDSAVYFCASGLQGRGTDTQYFGPGTRLTVL.

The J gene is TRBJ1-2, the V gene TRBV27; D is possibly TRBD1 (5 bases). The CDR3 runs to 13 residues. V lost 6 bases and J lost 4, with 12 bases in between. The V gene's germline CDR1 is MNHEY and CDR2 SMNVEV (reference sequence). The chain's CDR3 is CASRGLGGYGYTF. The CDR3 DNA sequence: TGTGCCAGCAGGGGATTGGGGGGCTATGGCTACACCTTC.

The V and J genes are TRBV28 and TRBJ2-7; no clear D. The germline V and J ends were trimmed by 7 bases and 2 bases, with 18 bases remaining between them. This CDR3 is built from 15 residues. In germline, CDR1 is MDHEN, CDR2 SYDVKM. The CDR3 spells CASTLGGSATYEQYF. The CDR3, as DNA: TGTGCCAGCACCCTCGGTGGAAGCGCAACCTACGAGCAGTACTTC.

This chain's CDR3 is CASSLPGDGANVLTF. CDR3 nucleotides: TGTGCCAGCAGCCTACCAGGGGATGGGGCCAACGTCCTGACTTTC. The chain combines TRBV7-9 with TRBJ2-6; D perhaps matches TRBD1 (6 bases). The CDR3 is 15 amino acids. V lost 5 bases and J lost 3, with 11 bases in between. The V gene's germline CDR1 is SEHNR and CDR2 FQNEAQ (reference sequence).

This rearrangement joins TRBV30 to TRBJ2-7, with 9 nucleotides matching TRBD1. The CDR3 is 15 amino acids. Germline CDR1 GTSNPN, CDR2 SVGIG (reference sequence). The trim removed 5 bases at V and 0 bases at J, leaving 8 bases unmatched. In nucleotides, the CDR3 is TGTGCCTGGGGACGACAGGGGGTAACCTCCTACGAGCAGTACTTC. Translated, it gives CAWGRQGVTSYEQYF.

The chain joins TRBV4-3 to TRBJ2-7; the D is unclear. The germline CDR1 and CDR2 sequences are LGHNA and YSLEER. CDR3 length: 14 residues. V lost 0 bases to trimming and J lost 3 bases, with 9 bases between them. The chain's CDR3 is CASSQESRHYEQYF. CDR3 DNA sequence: TGCGCCAGCAGCCAAGAGAGTCGCCACTACGAGCAGTACTTC.